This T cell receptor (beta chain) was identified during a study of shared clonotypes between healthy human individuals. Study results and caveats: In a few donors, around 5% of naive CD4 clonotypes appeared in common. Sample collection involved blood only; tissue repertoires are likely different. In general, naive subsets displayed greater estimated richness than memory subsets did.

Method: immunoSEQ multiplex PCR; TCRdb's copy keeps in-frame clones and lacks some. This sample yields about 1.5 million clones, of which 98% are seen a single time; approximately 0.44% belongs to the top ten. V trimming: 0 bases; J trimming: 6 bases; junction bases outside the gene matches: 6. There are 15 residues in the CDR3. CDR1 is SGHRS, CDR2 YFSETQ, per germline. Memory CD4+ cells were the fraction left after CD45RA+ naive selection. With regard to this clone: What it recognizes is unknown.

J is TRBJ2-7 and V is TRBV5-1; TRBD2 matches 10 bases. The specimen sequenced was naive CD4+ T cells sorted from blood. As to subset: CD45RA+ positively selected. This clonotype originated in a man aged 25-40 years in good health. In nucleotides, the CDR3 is TGCGCCAGCAGCTTGGACCCGGGACTAGCGAGCGAGCAGTACTTC. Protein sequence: CASSLDPGLASEQYF.